The 2 T cell receptor beta chains in this list originate from one sample, sequenced in a study of T cells in Graves' hyperthyroidism and ophthalmopathy. Amplification of TCR beta CDR3 regions was performed using RNA transcripts as template. The primer set for the first-round RT-PCR of the TCR CDR3 was HTBI. TCRdb passed the multiplex PCR reads through MiXCR, listing each CDR3 protein once. The data contain around 300,000 distinct CDR3 sequences, over 20% of them singletons. The sequenced sample consisted of blood. The receptors here all came from a man aged 25 to 45 with Graves' ophthalmopathy.

CDR3 in DNA: TGCAGTGCCCCAGCCGAAAGCTCCTATGGCTACACCTTC. Translated: CSAPAESSYGYTF. The V gene is TRBV20-1, the J gene TRBJ1-2; no definite D call. Between the trimmed V and J ends, which lost 6 bases and 4 bases, there was a span of 15 bases. The CDR3 covers 13 residues. The germline CDR1 and CDR2 sequences are DFQATT and SNEGSKA (reference sequence).

The J gene is TRBJ2-1, the V gene TRBV20-1, with 7 bases fitting TRBD1. The CDR3 runs 17 residues. Per germline, CDR1 DFQATT and CDR2 SNEGSKA (reference sequence). V lost 0 bases and J lost 0; bases outside the gene matches: 8. The CDR3: CSARERDRFSSYNEQFF. CDR3 sequence (DNA): TGCAGTGCTAGAGAACGGGACAGATTTAGCTCCTACAATGAGCAGTTCTTC.